This T cell receptor (beta chain) was captured in a study of OX40 agonist ivuxolimab in advanced cancers. Across the whole study: Subjects had a mean age of about 65 years, with a range of 23 to 79; around 83% were male. Study-level findings and limits: The mean number of expanded clones was higher in CD8+ T cells than in CD4+.

Sampling of blood occurred at baseline, cycle 4 day 1, and cycle 7 day 1. Assay used: immunoSEQ multiplex PCR; TCRdb lists only in-frame clones, some missing. Counted here are around 76,000 clones, 86% occurring once; the ten biggest clones make up over 2.5%. Of note for this clone: Its antigen is still unknown.

The CDR3 runs to 14 residues. Trimming removed 0 bases at V and 5 bases at J, with 12 bases between. Germline values: CDR1 SGDLS, CDR2 YYNGEE. The sequencing used CD4+ or CD8+ T cells sorted from blood, collected in a trial of the OX40 agonist ivuxolimab. V usage is TRBV9 and J usage is TRBJ2-7; perhaps TRBD2 as D (6 bases). The origin of this receptor is an adult with an advanced solid tumor such as melanoma, head and neck, liver or kidney cancer. The CDR3 sequence is CASSVDAGSHEQYF. CDR3 in DNA: TGTGCCAGCAGCGTAGACGCGGGGTCCCACGAGCAGTACTTC. Full variable domain (rest looked up from reference TRBV9 and TRBJ2-7): DSGVTQTPKHLITATGQRVTLRCSPRSGDLSVYWYQQSLDQGLQFLIQYYNGEERAKGNILERFSAQQFPDLHSELNLSSLELGDSALYFCASSVDAGSHEQYFGPGTRLTVT.